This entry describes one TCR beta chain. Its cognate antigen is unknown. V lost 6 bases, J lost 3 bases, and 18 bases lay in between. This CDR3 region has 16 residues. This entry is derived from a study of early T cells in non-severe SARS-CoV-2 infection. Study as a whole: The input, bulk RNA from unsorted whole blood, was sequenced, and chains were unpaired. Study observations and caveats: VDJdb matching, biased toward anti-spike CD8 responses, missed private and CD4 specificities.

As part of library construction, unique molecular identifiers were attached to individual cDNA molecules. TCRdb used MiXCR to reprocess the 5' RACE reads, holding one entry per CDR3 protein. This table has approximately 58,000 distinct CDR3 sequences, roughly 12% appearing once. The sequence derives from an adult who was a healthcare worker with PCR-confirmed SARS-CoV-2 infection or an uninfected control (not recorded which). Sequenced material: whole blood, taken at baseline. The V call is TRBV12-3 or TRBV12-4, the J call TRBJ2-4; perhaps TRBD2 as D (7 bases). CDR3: CASSHPRGLGKNIQYF. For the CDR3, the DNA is TGTGCCAGCAGCCACCCGCGGGGGCTCGGCAAAAACATTCAGTACTTC.